This T cell receptor (beta chain) was identified in a study of shared clonotypes between healthy human individuals. The germline V and J ends were trimmed by 3 bases and 3 bases, with 11 bases remaining between them. This CDR3 is built from 14 residues. Germline CDR1 is KGHSH and CDR2 is LQKENI. Regarding the study as a whole: Naive subsets typically showed greater estimated richness than memory subsets. For naive CD4 cells, around 5.1% of clonotypes were shared across a few donors. Donor clonotype sharing was expected to depend on sequencing depth. Only a few donors were included, so the genetic and exposure-history diversity represented was limited.

The data were produced by immunoSEQ multiplex PCR, yet TCRdb's version contains in-frame clones alone and is incomplete. The data contain 2 million to 2.5 million clones, 92% of them singletons. As to this clone: What it binds is not known.

This TCR was sampled from a man between 18 and 29 years old in good health. Some clones in this sample may be carry-over from other donors' samples. Source material: naive CD4+ T cells from PBMCs. Subset of the sample: CD45RA+ positively selected. The chain uses TRBV18 and TRBJ1-1, with D perhaps TRBD1 (6 bases). The CDR3 is CASSPTGLDTEAFF. The CDR3 nucleotides are TGTGCCAGCTCACCCACAGGGCTGGACACTGAAGCTTTCTTT.